The 8 T cell receptor beta chains listed next were all sequenced from one sample in a study of cytomegalovirus exposure and HLA in healthy donors. The study ran its PCR with 60 Vbeta and 13 Jbeta primers. Data came from immunoSEQ multiplex PCR; TCRdb stores just in-frame clones and leaves some out. Recorded for this sample: some 62,000 clones. The specimen sequenced was PBMCs. The receptors stem from a man younger than 40 in good health and CMV-seropositive.

This chain connects TRBV5-1 to TRBJ1-1; 7 bases fit TRBD1. Losses at the gene ends were 4 bases for V and 0 bases for J; bases not matched to a gene: 9. Germline CDR1 is SGHRS and CDR2 is YFSETQ. The CDR3 sequence is 16 residues long. The CDR3 here is CASSPRDRDLNTEAFF. The CDR3 coding sequence is TGCGCCAGCAGCCCCCGGGACAGAGACTTGAACACTGAAGCTTTCTTT.

The chain couples TRBV6-1 to TRBJ1-3; no clear D. The CDR3 is made up of 15 amino acids. V lost 3 bases and J 6 bases, leaving 15 bases between the germline ends. Germline CDR1 and CDR2: MNHNS and SASEGT. The CDR3: CASSDPGLEENTIYF. For the CDR3, the DNA is TGTGCCAGCAGTGATCCTGGCCTGGAGGAAAACACCATATATTTT.

The chain uses TRBV5-1 and TRBJ2-3; TRBD2 is a possible D gene (6 bases). Trimming removed 4 bases from V and 4 bases from J, with 16 bases in between. Germline CDR1 is SGHRS and CDR2 is YFSETQ. This CDR3 is 15 amino acids long. This chain's CDR3 is CASSPGTRKPDTQYF. CDR3 nucleotide sequence: TGCGCCAGCAGCCCCGGGACTCGAAAGCCAGATACGCAGTATTTT.

The chain is built from TRBV6-5 and TRBJ1-2; D gene uncertain. Per germline, CDR1 MNHEY and CDR2 SVGAGI. Trimming removed 1 base from V and 1 base from J, with 13 bases in between. The CDR3 extends over 16 amino acids. The CDR3 spells CASSYYGRGINYGYTF. CDR3 sequence (DNA): TGTGCCAGCAGTTACTATGGTAGAGGAATTAACTATGGCTACACCTTC.

The V gene is TRBV30, the J gene TRBJ2-7; 8 bases are a match to TRBD2. Germline-derived CDR1 and CDR2 are GTSNPN and SVGIG (reference sequence). V lost 4 bases to trimming and J lost 0 bases; unmatched junction nucleotides: 5. This CDR3 contains 14 residues. This CDR3 is CAWTTGGTSYEQYF. DNA of the CDR3: TGTGCCTGGACCACGGGGGGGACCTCCTACGAGCAGTACTTC.

The V gene is TRBV13, the J gene TRBJ2-2; D remains unclear. The CDR3 runs to 15 residues. Trimming pared 4 bases from V and 8 bases from J, leaving 17 bases between. The germline gives CDR1 PRHDT, CDR2 FYEKMQ (reference sequence). CDR3 DNA sequence: TGTGCCAGCAGCTCCGCGCCGGTCGGTGGTGGGGAGCTGTTTTTT. It is translated as CASSSAPVGGGELFF.

The rearrangement uses TRBV6-1 and TRBJ1-5; D not resolved. With 0 bases removed from V and 3 bases from J, the gap between germline ends came to 6 bases. Germline CDR1 MNHNS, CDR2 SASEGT. CDR3 length equals 14 residues. The CDR3 bases are TGTGCCAGCAGTGAAGCCGGGGACAATCAGCCCCAGCATTTT. It is translated as CASSEAGDNQPQHF.

The rearrangement links TRBV7-6 to TRBJ2-5, with 8 positions matching TRBD2. Germline CDR1 and CDR2: SGHVS and FNYEAQ. J gave up 5 bases and V 0 bases, and 8 bases lay outside the gene matches. CDR3 size: 16 residues. Written as DNA, the CDR3 is TGTGCCAGCAGCTTAGCTTGGCGGGGGGAGCGGGAGACCCAGTACTTC. Translation: CASSLAWRGERETQYF.